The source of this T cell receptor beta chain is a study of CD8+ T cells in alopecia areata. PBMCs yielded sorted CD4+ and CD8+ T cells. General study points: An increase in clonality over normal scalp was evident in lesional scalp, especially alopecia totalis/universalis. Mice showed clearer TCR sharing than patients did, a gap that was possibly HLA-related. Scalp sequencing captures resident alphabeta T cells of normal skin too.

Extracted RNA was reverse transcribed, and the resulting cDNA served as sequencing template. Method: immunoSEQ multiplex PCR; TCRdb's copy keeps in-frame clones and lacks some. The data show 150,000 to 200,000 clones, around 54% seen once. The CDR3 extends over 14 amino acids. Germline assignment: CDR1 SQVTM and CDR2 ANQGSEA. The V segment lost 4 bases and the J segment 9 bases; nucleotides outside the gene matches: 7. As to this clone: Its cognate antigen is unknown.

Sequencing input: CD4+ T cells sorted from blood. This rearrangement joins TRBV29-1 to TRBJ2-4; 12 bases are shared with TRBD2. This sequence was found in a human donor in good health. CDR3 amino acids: CSVVLAGGIGIQYF. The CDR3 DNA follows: TGCAGCGTTGTACTAGCGGGAGGTATCGGCATTCAGTACTTC. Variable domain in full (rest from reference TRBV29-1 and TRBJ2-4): SAVISQKPSRDICQRGTSLTIQCQVDSQVTMMFWYRQQPGQSLTLIATANQGSEATYESGFVIDKFPISRPNLTFSTLTVSNMSPEDSSIYLCSVVLAGGIGIQYFGAGTRLSVL.